A selection of T cell receptor beta chains follows, all from one sample in a study of shared clonotypes between healthy human individuals. Measured with immunoSEQ multiplex PCR; TCRdb has only the in-frame clones, and not every one. This table has about 2.4 million clones, around nine tenths appearing once. Input material: naive CD4+ T cells sorted from blood. The receptors were sampled from a man in his late teens or twenties in good health. Each CDR3 is given with its conserved first and last residue. The order of the fields is V gene, J gene, clone size, CDR3 protein. Expanded clones get a size class; other rows say once, few or many, or leave the size out.

v_gene: TRBV7-6; j_gene: TRBJ2-7; abundance: .; CDR3aa: CASSATSGSHEQYF
v_gene: TRBV10-1; j_gene: TRBJ2-1; abundance: .; CDR3aa: CARGKDSLYNEQFF
v_gene: TRBV27; j_gene: TRBJ2-5; abundance: .; CDR3aa: CASSFVTTGETQYF
v_gene: TRBV5-6; j_gene: TRBJ2-1; abundance: .; CDR3aa: CASSLEGLAYNEQFF
v_gene: TRBV5-5; j_gene: TRBJ2-7; abundance: .; CDR3aa: CASSKWVGSYEQYF
v_gene: TRBV5-1; j_gene: TRBJ2-1; abundance: .; CDR3aa: CATARGSGGNNEQFF
v_gene: TRBV7-2; j_gene: TRBJ2-1; abundance: .; CDR3aa: CASSLRLAGNHEQFF
v_gene: TRBV27; j_gene: TRBJ2-7; abundance: .; CDR3aa: CASRPAGQNLYEQYF
v_gene: TRBV11-2; j_gene: TRBJ2-5; abundance: .; CDR3aa: CASSLAGGYQETQYF
v_gene: TRBV4-1; j_gene: TRBJ2-2; abundance: .; CDR3aa: CASSHTGPPGELFF
v_gene: TRBV10-3; j_gene: TRBJ1-2; abundance: .; CDR3aa: CAISEPGNGYTF
v_gene: TRBV10-2; j_gene: TRBJ2-3; abundance: .; CDR3aa: CASSSLPDTQYF
v_gene: TRBV5-1; j_gene: TRBJ1-4; abundance: .; CDR3aa: CASSLDRGKNEKLFF
v_gene: TRBV19; j_gene: TRBJ1-6; abundance: .; CDR3aa: CASSMRTGLVHNSPLHF
v_gene: TRBV10-3; j_gene: TRBJ2-5; abundance: .; CDR3aa: CAISEGFQETQYF
v_gene: TRBV5-1; j_gene: TRBJ2-7; abundance: .; CDR3aa: CASSSLAGAGEQYF
v_gene: TRBV7-2; j_gene: TRBJ1-4; abundance: .; CDR3aa: CASSLDAVIGEKLFF
v_gene: TRBV6-6; j_gene: TRBJ1-5; abundance: .; CDR3aa: CASSYISPGGSQPQHF
v_gene: TRBV6-1; j_gene: TRBJ1-2; abundance: .; CDR3aa: CASSEERGAAMSYTF
v_gene: TRBV19; j_gene: TRBJ1-5; abundance: .; CDR3aa: CASSTHRQGELRQPQHF
v_gene: TRBV9; j_gene: TRBJ2-1; abundance: .; CDR3aa: CASSAHRDKSFWDSYNEQFF
v_gene: TRBV12-5; j_gene: TRBJ2-7; abundance: .; CDR3aa: CASGLVTGRTGLASPYEQYF
v_gene: TRBV7-2; j_gene: TRBJ2-5; abundance: .; CDR3aa: CASSLQAGRETQYF
v_gene: TRBV11-2; j_gene: .; abundance: .; CDR3aa: CASSRQGFSSYEQYF
v_gene: TRBV2; j_gene: TRBJ1-5; abundance: .; CDR3aa: CASSWDLEQPQHF
v_gene: TRBV2; j_gene: TRBJ2-7; abundance: .; CDR3aa: CASSGSLAGTYEQYF
v_gene: TRBV2; j_gene: TRBJ2-1; abundance: .; CDR3aa: CASRPARQYNEQFF
v_gene: TRBV2; j_gene: TRBJ2-7; abundance: .; CDR3aa: CAPRGAYEQYF
v_gene: TRBV5-1; j_gene: TRBJ2-1; abundance: .; CDR3aa: CASSLGGPNSYNEQFF
v_gene: TRBV4-1; j_gene: TRBJ2-1; abundance: .; CDR3aa: CASSHTKDDVSNEQFF
v_gene: TRBV5-1; j_gene: TRBJ1-1; abundance: .; CDR3aa: CASSLVPLGDTEAFF
v_gene: TRBV6-5; j_gene: TRBJ2-7; abundance: .; CDR3aa: CASSYYRDSTEQYF
v_gene: TRBV19; j_gene: TRBJ2-4; abundance: .; CDR3aa: CASSQGSSAKNIQYF
v_gene: TRBV5-4; j_gene: TRBJ2-3; abundance: once; CDR3aa: CASSLAGTSLPQYF
v_gene: TRBV19; j_gene: TRBJ1-6; abundance: .; CDR3aa: CASSTDEGWGNSPLHF
v_gene: TRBV9; j_gene: TRBJ1-2; abundance: .; CDR3aa: CASSPGYYGYTF
v_gene: TRBV10-1; j_gene: TRBJ1-1; abundance: .; CDR3aa: CASSDPESGTEAFF
v_gene: TRBV6-5; j_gene: TRBJ1-1; abundance: .; CDR3aa: CASSTQGNTEAFF
v_gene: TRBV7-7; j_gene: TRBJ2-5; abundance: .; CDR3aa: CASSTLAGGQETQYF
v_gene: TRBV6-5; j_gene: TRBJ1-3; abundance: .; CDR3aa: CASSPPTGPGNTIYF
v_gene: TRBV9; j_gene: TRBJ2-7; abundance: once; CDR3aa: CASSGGQGRSYEQYF
v_gene: TRBV18; j_gene: TRBJ2-5; abundance: .; CDR3aa: CASSGFETQYF
v_gene: TRBV5-1; j_gene: TRBJ1-2; abundance: .; CDR3aa: CASSPGTQPNYGYTF
v_gene: TRBV6-5; j_gene: TRBJ2-7; abundance: .; CDR3aa: CASSSSSGRGYF
v_gene: TRBV11-1; j_gene: TRBJ2-1; abundance: once; CDR3aa: CASSYRYSSSYNEQFF
v_gene: TRBV7-2; j_gene: TRBJ2-1; abundance: .; CDR3aa: CASSSGSGAYNEQFF
v_gene: TRBV6-5; j_gene: TRBJ2-7; abundance: .; CDR3aa: CASSYSNKGPYEQYF
v_gene: TRBV29-1; j_gene: TRBJ1-1; abundance: .; CDR3aa: CSAGRDRGPMNTEAFF
v_gene: TRBV29-1; j_gene: TRBJ2-7; abundance: .; CDR3aa: CSVEGGLAGGGEQYF
v_gene: TRBV7-3; j_gene: TRBJ1-5; abundance: .; CDR3aa: CASSLGGTGNQPQHF
v_gene: TRBV9; j_gene: TRBJ1-2; abundance: .; CDR3aa: CASSVDPSVTGDGYTF
v_gene: TRBV10-3; j_gene: TRBJ1-1; abundance: few; CDR3aa: CAISGGTEAFF
v_gene: TRBV7-2; j_gene: TRBJ1-2; abundance: .; CDR3aa: CASSPDRWSYGYTF
v_gene: TRBV6-6; j_gene: TRBJ1-1; abundance: .; CDR3aa: CASSDRERGMNTEAFF
v_gene: TRBV7-2; j_gene: TRBJ2-5; abundance: .; CDR3aa: CASSLGGNPQYF